The clone carrying this TCR beta chain was counted only a few times. Genes here carry mouse names. Read sequence stops 4 residues before the CDR3 end, and the germline J gene provides the missing end. A panel of CD4, CD8alpha, NKG2D, NKG2ACE and other markers served to sort pooled cutaneous lymph node cells. This sample is drawn from a study of CD8+ T cells in alopecia areata. Extracted RNA was reverse transcribed, and the resulting cDNA served as sequencing template. Using immunoSEQ multiplex PCR, the repertoire was profiled, and TCRdb retains in-frame clones only, with some absent. This sample comprises 290,000 or so clones, none seen once only. J was trimmed by 0 bases and V by 0 bases; bases with no gene match: 8. The length of the CDR3 is 17 residues. Germline V lookup: CDR1 GKSSPN, CDR2 SITVG.

The rearrangement links TRBV31 to TRBJ2-3; 8 bases match TRBD2. Sample: CD4+ T cells sorted from a lymph node. The TCR was taken from a C3H/HeJ mouse with alopecia areata. This strain has MHC haplotype H2-k. CDR3 DNA, as far as it was read: TGTGCCTGGAGTCTACGTGGGGGGGGCCGTAGTGCAGAA. The encoded protein is CAWSLRGGGRSAE. The whole CDR3 is CAWSLRGGGRSAETLYF.